The 10 T cell receptor beta chains listed next were all sequenced from one sample in a study of T cell repertoires in cytomegalovirus infection. TCRdb itself ran the reads through MiXCR, one entry per CDR3 protein. The sample consists of a few hundred thousand distinct CDR3 sequences, more than 20% of them appearing once. Their cognate antigens are unknown. The sample here was cultured PBMCs, taken from culture after CMV antigen stimulation. These receptors originate from a human donor in good health (CMV status not recorded). Some clones in this sample may be carry-over from other donors' samples.

This clonotype occurred a few times. The chain recombines TRBV6-1 with TRBJ2-5, with a possible D match to TRBD2 (8 bases). Germline assignment: CDR1 MNHNS and CDR2 SASEGT. With 5 bases removed from V and 5 bases from J, the gap between germline ends came to 21 bases. This CDR3 region has 16 residues. CDR3: CASSQGGAAGEETQYF. CDR3 sequence (DNA): TGTGCCAGCAGTCAGGGGGGGGCAGCGGGGGAGGAGACCCAGTACTTC.

The chain carries TRBV6-2 or TRBV6-3 and TRBJ2-1; TRBD2 matches at 12 bases. CDR1 and CDR2 (germline): MNHEY, SVGEGT. Germline trimming cut 4 bases from V and 4 bases from J; bases unmatched to any gene: 11. The CDR3 consists of 18 residues. The CDR3 loop reads CASSLLAGGGDKYNEQFF. CDR3 DNA sequence: TGTGCCAGCAGTTTGCTAGCGGGGGGGGGGGATAAGTACAATGAGCAGTTCTTC.

This clonotype appeared many times. The J gene is TRBJ2-5, the V gene TRBV7-6; 9 bases match TRBD1. V shed 5 bases, J shed 5 bases, and the junction held 12 bases outside the gene matches. The CDR3 loop spans 16 amino acids. Germline V CDR1 and CDR2: SGHVS, FNYEAQ. The CDR3 nucleotides read TGTGCCAGCAGCCCTCGGACAGGGGAGGTGTCGGAGACCCAGTACTTC. Its translation is CASSPRTGEVSETQYF.

This clonotype has ten or more counts. This chain uses TRBV7-8 with TRBJ2-1, with 9 bases fitting TRBD1. The length of the CDR3 is 15 residues. The V gene end was trimmed by 6 bases and the J gene end by 4 bases; junction bases not matched to a gene: 7. Germline CDR1 SGHVS, CDR2 FQNEAQ. The CDR3 sequence is CASSLQGAGYNEQFF. In nucleotides, the CDR3 is TGTGCCAGCAGTTTACAGGGGGCGGGTTACAATGAGCAGTTCTTC.

The gene calls are TRBV29-1 and TRBJ1-5, with no clear D. The ends were cut back, 7 bases at V and 1 base at J, with 8 bases in the middle. This CDR3 spans 12 amino acids. Germline V gene data show CDR1 as SQVTM and CDR2 as ANQGSEA. This CDR3 is CSAQESNQPQHF. CDR3 DNA sequence: TGCAGCGCTCAGGAGAGCAATCAGCCCCAGCATTTT.

The gene calls are TRBV7-8 and TRBJ2-7; 7 bases match TRBD1. Germline trimming cut 3 bases from V and 4 bases from J; bases unmatched to any gene: 6. Germline CDR1 SGHVS, CDR2 FQNEAQ. There are 14 residues in the CDR3. Here the CDR3 reads CASSFRDRQYEQYF. The CDR3 bases are TGTGCCAGCAGCTTCCGGGACAGACAGTACGAGCAGTACTTC.

There are a few counts of this clonotype. The gene calls are TRBV7-2 and TRBJ2-1; 12 nucleotides align to TRBD2. The CDR3 runs to 15 residues. Looked up from germline, CDR1 is SGHTA and CDR2 is FQGNSA. The V segment lost 5 bases and the J segment 9 bases; nucleotides outside the gene matches: 8. The CDR3 region is CASSQSSGRATEQFF. The CDR3 region has the DNA TGTGCCAGCAGCCAGTCTAGCGGGAGGGCCACTGAGCAGTTCTTC.

This clonotype occurred many times. Since no conserved phenylalanine or tryptophan closes the CDR3, a read error is the likely cause. It is unclear where the CDR3 begins or ends on the DNA, so no DNA is shown, and the CDR3 is as TCRdb lists it. V is TRBV7-9 and J is TRBJ2-7; the table's D gene call, TRBD2, was not cross checked with the DNA. The CDR3 spans 14 amino acids, including both terminal residues. Germline V gene data show CDR1 as SEHNR and CDR2 as FQNEAQ (reference sequence). CDR3 sequence reads: CASSPSLAMNEYRI.

Many counts were recorded for this clonotype. CDR3 DNA: TGTGCCAGCAGACCTACAGGGGTGTCCTATAATTCACCCCTCCACTTT. Translation: CASRPTGVSYNSPLHF. The chain employs TRBV7-2 and TRBJ1-6; 7 bases match TRBD1. Germline lookup yields CDR1 SGHTA and CDR2 FQGNSA. Trimming removed 6 bases from V and 1 base from J; junction bases left unmatched: 6. There are 16 residues in the CDR3.

This clonotype was seen a handful of times. The genes are TRBV18 and TRBJ2-7; tentative D call: TRBD1 (5 bases). Trimming took off 4 bases at V and 2 bases at J, with 6 bases between the two ends. Germline V gives CDR1 KGHSH, CDR2 LQKENI. The CDR3 consists of 12 residues. CDR3 nucleotides: TGTGCCAGCTCACAGGGGACCTACGAGCAGTACGTC. It codes for CASSQGTYEQYV.